A single sample is the source of the 21 T cell receptor beta chains below, sequenced in a study of T cell responses to AZD1222 COVID-19 vaccine. The method was immunoSEQ multiplex PCR; TCRdb's version includes in-frame clones alone and lacks a portion of them. The repertoire consists of some 120,000 clones, with 85% to 95% occurring once and the leading ten covering 2.5% to 3.5%. This specimen was peripheral blood, taken on day 0 of AZD1222 vaccination. The receptors shown here come from an adult in good health.

The chain recombines TRBV24-1 with TRBJ1-1; the D is unclear. The CDR3 is made up of 12 amino acids. CDR1 is KGHDR and CDR2 is SFDVKD in the germline V gene. Trimming removed 4 bases from V and 6 bases from J, with 8 bases in between. CDR3 DNA sequence: TGTGCCACCAGTGAAATTTCGGCTGAAGCTTTCTTT. Translated: CATSEISAEAFF.

The gene calls are TRBV3-1 (or the pseudogene TRBV3-2) and TRBJ1-5; tentative D call: TRBD1 (5 bases). Looked up from germline, CDR1 is LGHDT and CDR2 is YNNKEL (reference sequence). The CDR3 loop spans 11 amino acids. Trimming removed 8 bases at V and 7 bases at J, with 9 bases between. Here the CDR3 DNA reads TGTGCCAGCGGCCGGGGGCAGCCCCAGCATTTT. It yields the protein CASGRGQPQHF.

The chain links TRBV27 to TRBJ1-6; D perhaps matches TRBD1 (6 bases). Germline V gene lookup returns CDR1 MNHEY and CDR2 SMNVEV (reference sequence). This CDR3 region has 15 residues. V lost 5 bases and J 11 bases, leaving 19 bases between the germline ends. CDR3 loop: CASSLGVQGITPLHF. CDR3 DNA: TGTGCCAGCAGTCTGGGGGTACAGGGTATTACACCCCTCCACTTT.

The chain joins TRBV4-2 to TRBJ1-6; no clear D. CDR1 is LGHNA, CDR2 YNFKEQ, per germline. V lost 0 bases and J 7 bases, leaving 10 bases between the germline ends. This CDR3 has 15 amino acids. CDR3 protein: CASSQEAQENSPLHF. The CDR3 bases are TGTGCCAGCAGCCAAGAGGCCCAGGAAAATTCACCCCTCCACTTT.

The chain employs TRBV28 and TRBJ2-3; no clear D gene. The CDR3 contains 17 residues. Trimming pared 5 bases from V and 2 bases from J, leaving 20 bases between. Germline V gives CDR1 MDHEN, CDR2 SYDVKM. In DNA, the CDR3 is TGTGCCAGCAGTAGCTTAATAATTGCCCTTTTCACAGATACGCAGTATTTT. It codes for CASSSLIIALFTDTQYF.

This clone was counted a single time. The chain uses TRBV18 and TRBJ1-1; D is uncertain. Trimming left V 2 bases short and J 0 bases short, with 7 bases between. The germline gives CDR1 KGHSH, CDR2 LQKENI. The CDR3 spans 14 residues. For the CDR3, the DNA is TGTGCCAGCTCACCAGGTCGAGTGAACACTGAAGCTTTCTTT. Its protein is CASSPGRVNTEAFF.

This clone was seen just once. The V call is TRBV19, the J call TRBJ1-2; D remains ambiguous. The CDR3 extends over 13 amino acids. With 3 bases removed from V and 8 bases from J, the gap between germline ends came to 13 bases. The germline CDR1 and CDR2 sequences are LNHDA and SQIVND (reference sequence). The CDR3 protein is CASSMSVLGGYTF. In DNA form, the CDR3 reads TGTGCCAGTAGTATGTCGGTTTTAGGGGGCTACACCTTC. The full variable domain, its missing parts supplied by reference TRBV19 and TRBJ1-2, is DGGITQSPKYLFRKEGQNVTLSCEQNLNHDAMYWYRQDPGQGLRLIYYSQIVNDFQKGDIAEGYSVSREKKESFPLTVTSAQKNPTAFYLCASSMSVLGGYTFGSGTRLTVV.

The chain combines TRBV2 with TRBJ1-4; 8 positions agree with TRBD1. CDR1 and CDR2 (germline): SNHLY, FYNNEI. With 4 bases clipped from V and 5 bases from J, the junction kept 3 bases outside the gene matches. This CDR3 has 14 residues. The CDR3 loop reads CASSGTGWNEKLFF. DNA of the CDR3: TGTGCCAGCAGTGGGACAGGGTGGAATGAAAAACTGTTTTTT.

This sequence joins TRBV7-9 and TRBJ2-3; TRBD2 matches at 11 bases. CDR3 length equals 15 residues. After removal of 1 base from V and 5 bases from J, the junction contained 2 bases not matched to a gene. Germline assignment: CDR1 SEHNR and CDR2 FQNEAQ (reference sequence). The CDR3 DNA reads as TGTGCCAGCAGCTTAGGGCTAGCGGGAGGAGATACGCAGTATTTT. Protein sequence: CASSLGLAGGDTQYF.

The rearrangement links TRBV28 to TRBJ2-7, with D unresolved. V was trimmed by 3 bases and J by 1 base, leaving 4 bases between them. CDR3 length equals 12 residues. Looked up from germline, CDR1 is MDHEN and CDR2 is SYDVKM. The CDR3 is CASSFLSYEQYF. CDR3 in DNA: TGTGCCAGCAGTTTCCTATCCTACGAGCAGTACTTC.

This CDR3 is CASSQDNGPGYGYTF. The CDR3 DNA reads as TGTGCCAGCAGCCAAGATAACGGACCAGGCTATGGCTACACCTTC. The rearrangement uses TRBV4-2 and TRBJ1-2; D ambiguous. This CDR3 is 15 amino acids long. From germline, CDR1 is LGHNA and CDR2 YNFKEQ. V was trimmed by 0 bases and J by 4 bases, leaving 12 bases between them.

V gene TRBV10-3 combines with J gene TRBJ2-7, with 7 bases fitting TRBD1. The CDR3 extends over 15 amino acids. V lost 6 bases to trimming and J lost 2 bases; unmatched junction nucleotides: 10. From germline, CDR1 is ENHRY and CDR2 SYGVKD. CDR3 sequence: CAISMTGSFAYEQYF. In DNA, the CDR3 is TGTGCCATCAGCATGACAGGGTCCTTCGCCTACGAGCAGTACTTC.

V gene TRBV6-1 combines with J gene TRBJ1-2, with D hard to call. Trimming took off 6 bases at V and 8 bases at J, with 10 bases between the two ends. This CDR3 is 11 amino acids long. Germline CDR1 and CDR2: MNHNS and SASEGT. The CDR3: CASSGGSGYTF. The DNA of the CDR3 is TGTGCCAGCAGCGGCGGGTCGGGCTACACCTTC.

The chain's CDR3 is CASEDGFSFDEAFF. The CDR3 nucleotides read TGTGCCAGCGAGGACGGATTTAGCTTTGATGAAGCTTTCTTT. This sequence joins TRBV2 and TRBJ1-1; D uncertain. The CDR3 has 14 residues. With 8 bases removed from V and 7 bases from J, the gap between germline ends came to 20 bases. Germline V gene data show CDR1 as SNHLY and CDR2 as FYNNEI. Drawing the rest from reference TRBV2 and TRBJ1-1, the complete variable domain is EPEVTQTPSHQVTQMGQEVILRCVPISNHLYFYWYRQILGQKVEFLVSFYNNEISEKSEIFDDQFSVERPDGSNFTLKIRSTKLEDSAMYFCASEDGFSFDEAFFGQGTRLTVV.

This clone was seen only once. The chain has TRBV11-2 and TRBJ2-3; the D is unclear. Germline values: CDR1 SGHAT, CDR2 FQNNGV. Deletions cut 1 base from V and 4 bases from J, with 3 bases between. CDR3 length: 12 amino acids. CDR3 nucleotide sequence: TGTGCCAGCAGCTTAGTGGCAGATACGCAGTATTTT. Translating gives CASSLVADTQYF.

The chain links TRBV21-1 to TRBJ2-7; the D call of TRBD1 is as the table states it, not checked on the DNA. TRBV21-1 is reported as a pseudogene. This CDR3 spans 16 amino acids. CDR3 sequence: CASSKEDLGDRGEQYF. The CDR3, as DNA: TGTGCCAGCAGCAAAGAGGATCTTGGGGACAGGGGCGAGCAGTACTTC.

This chain connects TRBV7-6 to TRBJ2-7, with a tentative D call TRBD2 (7 bases). The CDR3 runs 15 residues. V lost 6 bases and J 3 bases, leaving 18 bases between the germline ends. Germline V lookup: CDR1 SGHVS, CDR2 FNYEAQ. CDR3 sequence: CASSLGAGEGYEQYF. As DNA, the CDR3 is TGTGCCAGCAGTCTGGGGGCGGGAGAGGGCTACGAGCAGTACTTC. Full variable domain (rest looked up from reference TRBV7-6 and TRBJ2-7): GAGVSQSPRYKVTKRGQDVALRCDPISGHVSLYWYRQALGQGPEFLTYFNYEAQQDKSGLPNDRFSAERPEGSISTLTIQRTEQRDSAMYRCASSLGAGEGYEQYFGPGTRLTVT.

The chain couples TRBV11-2 to TRBJ2-1, with a tentative D call TRBD2 (6 bases). The V gene's germline CDR1 is SGHAT and CDR2 FQNNGV. The V gene lost 5 bases and the J gene lost 6 bases, with 23 bases spanning the gap. This CDR3 is 17 amino acids long. This CDR3 is CASSRVFSGVLPNEQFF. The DNA for the CDR3 is TGTGCCAGCAGCCGTGTGTTTTCGGGAGTCCTCCCCAATGAGCAGTTCTTC.

The V call is TRBV15, the J call TRBJ1-2; D is possibly TRBD1 (6 bases). CDR3 length: 15 amino acids. Germline V gene data show CDR1 as LNHNV and CDR2 as YYDKDF (reference sequence). With 1 base removed from V and 4 bases from J, the gap between germline ends came to 13 bases. The CDR3 nucleotides are TGTGCCACCAGCAGAGGTTTAGGAGGGGGCTATGGCTACACCTTC. Protein product: CATSRGLGGGYGYTF.

V gene TRBV28 combines with J gene TRBJ1-1, with a tentative D call TRBD1 (5 bases). The CDR3 spans 11 residues. The V gene lost 6 bases and the J gene lost 10 bases, with 12 bases spanning the gap. The germline gives CDR1 MDHEN, CDR2 SYDVKM. CDR3 region: CASSPRAIAFF. The CDR3 region has the DNA TGTGCCAGCAGCCCCAGGGCTATAGCTTTCTTT.

The table lists this clone with a count of one. The chain combines TRBV7-9 with TRBJ2-7; 10 bases map to TRBD1. V lost 3 bases and J lost 5; bases outside the gene matches: 10. The CDR3 consists of 16 residues. Germline V gives CDR1 SEHNR, CDR2 FQNEAQ (reference sequence). This CDR3 is CASSFSRTGGTDEQYF. CDR3 nucleotides: TGTGCCAGCAGCTTTTCCCGGACAGGGGGTACGGACGAGCAGTACTTC.